This TCR beta chain comes out of a study of naive and memory T cell subsets. Points from the study as a whole: A few larger clonotypes appeared in naive repertoires, especially CD8, possibly memory cells re-expressing CD45RA.

The beta constant-region primer was an equimolar mix of two oligonucleotides covering TRBC1 and TRBC2. Four rounds of PCR amplified the ligated cDNA using nested alpha and beta constant-region primers plus SP2. TCRdb re-called the UMI-ligation and nested PCR reads with MiXCR, one entry per CDR3 protein. The data contain fewer than 150,000 distinct CDR3 sequences, approximately 21% of them singletons. Worth noting for this clonotype: Antigen unknown.

This TCR was recovered from a human donor in good health. Input material: naive CD8+ T cells from blood.

This CDR3 is CASSSAISGITDTQYF. The CDR3 DNA reads TGTGCCAGCAGTTCAGCCATTAGCGGAATCACAGATACGCAGTATTTT. The rearrangement links TRBV27 to TRBJ2-3, with TRBD2 as a possible D gene (6 bases). Germline lookup yields CDR1 MNHEY and CDR2 SMNVEV (reference sequence). The CDR3 totals 16 residues. With 4 bases removed from V and 2 bases from J, the gap between germline ends came to 16 bases.